The clone carrying this T cell receptor beta chain was detected a few times. Its antigen is currently unknown. Expressed TCRB transcripts were sequenced because the entire RNA isolate underwent reverse transcription. The assay was immunoSEQ multiplex PCR, and TCRdb's table has in-frame clones only and misses some. The profile shows more than 95,000 clones, 25% to 35% of them singletons. Losses at the gene ends were 4 bases for V and 3 bases for J; bases not matched to a gene: 1. The CDR3 is made up of 12 amino acids. The V gene's germline CDR1 is SGHRS and CDR2 YFSETQ. The sample comes from a study of beta chain features in type 1 diabetes. Study conclusions and caveats: Equally in patients and controls, shorter templates might have been favored by PCR. In comparison with healthy donors, patients had naive, central memory and Treg TCRB repertoires that appeared more similar. All four CD4+ subsets of Type 1 diabetes patients contained TCRB CDR3s that were moderately but significantly shorter. Patients with type 1 diabetes showed fewer VDJ junction insertions and more deletions.

The sequencing input was central memory CD4+ T cells from blood. This chain connects TRBV5-1 to TRBJ2-7; 7 nucleotides agree with TRBD1. The receptor comes from a young woman with type 1 diabetes. CDR3 region: CASSGQDYEQYF. In nucleotides, the CDR3 is TGCGCCAGCAGCGGACAGGACTACGAGCAGTACTTC.